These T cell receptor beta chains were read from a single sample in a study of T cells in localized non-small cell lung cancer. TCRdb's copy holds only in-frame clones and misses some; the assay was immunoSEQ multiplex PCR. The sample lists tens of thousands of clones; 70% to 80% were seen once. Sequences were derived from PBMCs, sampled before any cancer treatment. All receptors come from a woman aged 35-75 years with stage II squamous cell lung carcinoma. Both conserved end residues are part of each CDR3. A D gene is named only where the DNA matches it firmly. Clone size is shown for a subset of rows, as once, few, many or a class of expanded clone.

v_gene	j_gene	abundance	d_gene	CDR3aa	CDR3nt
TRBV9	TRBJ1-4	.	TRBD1	CASSRQGMEEKLFF	TGTGCCAGCAGCAGACAGGGGATGGAGGAAAAACTGTTTTTT
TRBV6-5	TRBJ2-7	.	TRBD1	CASSPGTGNSYEQYF	TGTGCCAGCAGTCCCGGGACAGGTAACTCCTACGAGCAGTACTTC
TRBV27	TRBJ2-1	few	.	CASSYGGNSYNEQFF	TGTGCCAGCAGTTACGGAGGGAACTCCTACAATGAGCAGTTCTTC
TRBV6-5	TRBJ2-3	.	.	CASSSGGTDTQYF	TGTGCCAGCAGCTCCGGCGGCACAGATACGCAGTATTTT
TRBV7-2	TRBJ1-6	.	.	CASSSPTYNSPLHF	TGTGCCAGCAGCTCTCCAACCTATAATTCACCCCTCCACTTT
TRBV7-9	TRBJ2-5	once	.	CASSLAVGGETQYF	TGTGCCAGCAGCTTAGCCGTTGGAGGAGAGACCCAGTACTTC
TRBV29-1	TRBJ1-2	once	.	CSVPGGSWSGYTF	TGCAGCGTCCCCGGGGGTTCATGGAGTGGCTACACCTTC
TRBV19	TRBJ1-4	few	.	CASNSGTTNEKLFF	TGTGCCAGTAATTCCGGGACAACTAATGAAAAACTGTTTTTT
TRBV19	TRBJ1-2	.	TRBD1	CASSTTGNGYTF	TGTGCCAGTAGTACGACAGGGAATGGCTACACCTTC
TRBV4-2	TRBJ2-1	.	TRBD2	CASSQDQISGADNEQFF	TGTGCCAGCAGCCAAGATCAAATTAGCGGGGCCGACAATGAGCAGTTCTTC
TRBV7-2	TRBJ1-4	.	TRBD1	CASSRDRGDEKLFF	TGTGCCAGCAGCCGTGACAGGGGGGATGAAAAACTGTTTTTT
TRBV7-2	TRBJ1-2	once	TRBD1	CASSLSGATGVGYTF	TGTGCCAGCAGCTTATCAGGGGCGACAGGGGTTGGCTACACCTTC
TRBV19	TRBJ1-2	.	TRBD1	CASSIGQGAYGYTF	TGTGCCAGTAGTATAGGACAGGGGGCCTATGGCTACACCTTC
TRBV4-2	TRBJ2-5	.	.	CASSQETDQETQYF	TGTGCCAGCAGCCAAGAGACAGACCAAGAGACCCAGTACTTC
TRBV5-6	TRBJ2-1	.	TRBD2	CASSLGLAGYEQFF	TGTGCCAGCAGCCTGGGGCTAGCGGGTTATGAGCAGTTCTTC
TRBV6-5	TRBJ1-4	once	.	CASSYSTGKLFF	TGTGCCAGCAGTTACTCGACAGGAAAACTGTTTTTT
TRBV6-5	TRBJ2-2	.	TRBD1	CASSKGAEWGELFF	TGTGCCAGCAGTAAGGGGGCGGAATGGGGGGAGCTGTTTTTT
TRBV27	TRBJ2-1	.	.	CASSFGSPFYNEQFF	TGTGCCAGCAGTTTCGGGAGCCCGTTCTACAATGAGCAGTTCTTC
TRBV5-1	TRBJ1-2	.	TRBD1	CASSKYEGSDRMNYGYTF	TGCGCCAGCAGCAAGTATGAAGGTTCGGACAGGATGAACTATGGCTACACCTTC
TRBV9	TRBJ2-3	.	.	CASSVGSGGTDTQYF	TGTGCCAGCAGCGTAGGATCGGGGGGCACAGATACGCAGTATTTT
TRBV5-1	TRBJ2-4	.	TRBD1	CASSTSGTGLAKNIQYF	TGCGCCAGCAGCACCTCCGGGACAGGACTAGCCAAAAACATTCAGTACTTC
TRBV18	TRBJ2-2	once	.	CASSQQANTGELFF	TGTGCCAGCTCACAACAGGCGAACACCGGGGAGCTGTTTTTT
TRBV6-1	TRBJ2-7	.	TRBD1	CASILLQGALREQYF	TGTGCCAGCATCCTCCTACAGGGGGCGTTGAGGGAGCAGTACTTC